What follows are 8 T cell receptor beta chains derived from one specimen sequenced in a study of Tregs in tolerant kidney transplant recipients. Assay used: immunoSEQ multiplex PCR; TCRdb lists only in-frame clones, some missing. This sample's table has about 15,000 clones. Mixed chimerism was transient after nonmyeloablative marrow transplants from related graft donors. This specimen consisted of CD4+ T cells from blood (PBMCs), obtained 12 months after the transplant. The receptor source for this set is a human patient who received a combined kidney and bone marrow transplant. Some T cells may be transferred from the graft donor.

Worth noting for this clone: The read terminates 3 residues before the CDR3 end, so the remaining end is supplied by the germline J gene. The V and J genes are TRBV20-1 and TRBJ2-1, with 8 bases lining up with TRBD2. The CDR3 runs to 15 residues. V shed 3 bases and J 3 bases; nucleotides not matched to a gene: 7. In germline, CDR1 is DFQATT, CDR2 SNEGSKA (reference sequence). CDR3 protein: CSASYLAGLYNEQFF. The sequenced CDR3 bases are TGCAGTGCTAGTTACCTAGCGGGTCTCTACAATGAG.

Details on this clone: The read ends 3 residues early relative to the CDR3; the germline J gene fills the gap. This rearrangement joins TRBV30 to TRBJ1-1; 7 bases match TRBD1. The J segment lost 1 base and the V segment lost 7 bases, leaving 6 bases of the junction unmatched. CDR3 size: 13 residues. Germline V gene data show CDR1 as GTSNPN and CDR2 as SVGIG (reference sequence). The CDR3 sequence: CAFSRTGNTEAFF. The sequenced CDR3 bases are TGTGCCTTTTCCCGGACAGGGAACACTGAA.

Notes on this clone: Read sequence stops 3 residues before the CDR3 end, and the germline J gene provides the missing end. V is TRBV20-1 and J is TRBJ2-2; 10 bases match TRBD1. Germline CDR1 is DFQATT and CDR2 is SNEGSKA (reference sequence). There are 15 residues in the CDR3. The ends lost 5 bases at V and 6 bases at J; junction bases unmatched: 9. The CDR3: CSASTRDRGPGELFF. CDR3 DNA (partial): TGCAGTGCTTCTACCCGGGACAGGGGACCCGGGGAG.

As concerns this clone: The CDR3 is cut off 3 residues early in the read; its end comes from the germline J gene. The V gene is TRBV5-1, the J gene TRBJ2-5, with TRBD2 identical over 16 bases. With V trimmed by 1 base and J by 4 bases, 13 bases remained unmatched. The CDR3 covers 20 residues. Per the germline V gene, CDR1 is SGHRS and CDR2 is YFSETQ. The chain's CDR3 is CASSLRGLAGGPGGRETQYF. CDR3 DNA (partial): TGCGCCAGCAGCTTGCGGGGACTAGCGGGAGGGCCTGGGGGTCGAGAGACC.

On this clone: Read data end 3 residues before the CDR3 end; the end is taken from the germline J gene. This chain links TRBV7-9 with TRBJ1-3, with D possibly TRBD1 on 6 matching bases. Germline CDR1 and CDR2: SEHNR and FQNEAQ (reference sequence). The V and J ends lost 2 bases and 5 bases respectively, with 13 bases between them. The CDR3 has 15 residues. This CDR3 is CASSLLQGQRNTIYF. The sequenced CDR3 bases are TGTGCCAGCAGCTTATTACAGGGCCAGAGAAACACC.

Note on this clone: Sequencing ends 3 residues short of the CDR3 end; the germline J gene provides the rest. This chain links TRBV28 with TRBJ2-7; 8 bases agree with TRBD1. The CDR3 has 14 amino acids. Looked up from germline, CDR1 is MDHEN and CDR2 is SYDVKM. J was trimmed by 3 bases and V by 4 bases; bases with no gene match: 5. Incomplete CDR3 DNA: TGTGCCAGCAGTTGGGGACAGGAGGTCTACGAG. Its protein is CASSWGQEVYE. The complete CDR3 reads CASSWGQEVYEQYF.

To note about this clone: Read coverage stops 3 residues before the CDR3 terminus; the germline J gene supplies the remainder. The chain recombines TRBV6-2 or TRBV6-3 with TRBJ2-7; D uncertain. The germline V gene encodes CDR1 MNHEY and CDR2 SVGEGT. The V gene lost 2 bases and the J gene lost 2 bases, with 10 bases spanning the gap. This CDR3 has 14 residues. CDR3: CASSYRAETYEQYF. CDR3 DNA (partial): TGTGCCAGCAGTTACAGGGCAGAGACCTACGAG.

For this clone: The read ends 3 residues early relative to the CDR3; the germline J gene fills the gap. The V call is TRBV7-9, the J call TRBJ2-5; D is uncertain. Germline loops: CDR1 SEHNR, CDR2 FQNEAQ (reference sequence). This CDR3 has 15 residues. V lost 0 bases and J lost 5, with 13 bases in between. CDR3 loop: CASSLAGLPRETQYF. CDR3 DNA (partial): TGTGCCAGCAGCTTAGCCGGGTTGCCTAGGGAGACC.